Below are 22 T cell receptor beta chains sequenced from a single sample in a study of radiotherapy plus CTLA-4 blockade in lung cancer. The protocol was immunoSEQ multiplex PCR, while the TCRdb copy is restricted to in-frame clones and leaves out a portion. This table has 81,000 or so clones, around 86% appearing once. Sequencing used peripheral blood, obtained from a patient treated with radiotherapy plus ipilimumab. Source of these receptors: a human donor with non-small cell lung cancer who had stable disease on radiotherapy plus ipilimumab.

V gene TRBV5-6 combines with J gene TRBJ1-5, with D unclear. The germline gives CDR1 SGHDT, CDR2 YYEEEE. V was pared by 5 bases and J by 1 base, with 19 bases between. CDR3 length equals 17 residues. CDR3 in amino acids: CASSLGYGDNSNQPQHF. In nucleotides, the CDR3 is TGTGCCAGCAGTTTAGGGTACGGGGATAACAGCAATCAGCCCCAGCATTTT.

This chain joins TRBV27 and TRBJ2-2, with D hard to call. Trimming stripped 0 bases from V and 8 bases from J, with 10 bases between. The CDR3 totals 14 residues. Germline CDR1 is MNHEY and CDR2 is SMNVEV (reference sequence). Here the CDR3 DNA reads TGTGCCAGCAGTTTATCGCGGTTGTGGGGGGAGCTGTTTTTT. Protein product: CASSLSRLWGELFF.

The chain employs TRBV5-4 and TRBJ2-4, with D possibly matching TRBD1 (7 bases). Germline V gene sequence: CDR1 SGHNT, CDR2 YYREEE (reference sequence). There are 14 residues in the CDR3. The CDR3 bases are TGTGGGACAGGCCTAAACGGGGGCAAAAACATTCAGTACTTC. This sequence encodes CGTGLNGGKNIQYF. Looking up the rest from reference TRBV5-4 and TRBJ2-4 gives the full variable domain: ETGVTQSPTHLIKTRGQQVTLRCSSQSGHNTVSWYQQALGQGPQFIFQYYREEENGRGNFPPRFSGLQFPNYSSELNVNALELDDSALYLCGTGLNGGKNIQYFGAGTRLSVL.

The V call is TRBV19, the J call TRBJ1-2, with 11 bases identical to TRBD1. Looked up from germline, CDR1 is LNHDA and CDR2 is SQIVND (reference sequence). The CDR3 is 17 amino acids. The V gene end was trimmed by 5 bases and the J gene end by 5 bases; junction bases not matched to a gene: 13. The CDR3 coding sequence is TGTGCCAGTAGTTCCGGGACAGGGGGAGATTACTTTTATGGCTACACCTTC. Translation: CASSSGTGGDYFYGYTF. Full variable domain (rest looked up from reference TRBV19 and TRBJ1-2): DGGITQSPKYLFRKEGQNVTLSCEQNLNHDAMYWYRQDPGQGLRLIYYSQIVNDFQKGDIAEGYSVSREKKESFPLTVTSAQKNPTAFYLCASSSGTGGDYFYGYTFGSGTRLTVV.

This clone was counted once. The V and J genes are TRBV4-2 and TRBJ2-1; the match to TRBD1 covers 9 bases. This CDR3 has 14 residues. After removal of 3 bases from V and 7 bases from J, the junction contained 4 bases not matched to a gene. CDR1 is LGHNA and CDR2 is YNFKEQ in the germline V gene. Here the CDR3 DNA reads TGTGCCAGCAGCCACAGGACAGGGGAAAATGAGCAGTTCTTC. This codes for CASSHRTGENEQFF.

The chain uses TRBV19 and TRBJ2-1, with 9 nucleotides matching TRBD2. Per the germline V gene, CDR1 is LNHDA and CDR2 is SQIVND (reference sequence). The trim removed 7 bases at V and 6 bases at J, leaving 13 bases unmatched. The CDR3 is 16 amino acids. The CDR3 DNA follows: TGTGCCAGTATAGGGTCCAGCGGGAGGCGGGGCAATGAGCAGTTCTTC. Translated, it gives CASIGSSGRRGNEQFF.

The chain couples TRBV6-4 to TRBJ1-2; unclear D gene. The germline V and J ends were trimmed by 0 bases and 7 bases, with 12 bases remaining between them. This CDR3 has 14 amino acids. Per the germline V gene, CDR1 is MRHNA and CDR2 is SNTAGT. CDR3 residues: CASSDSSGRGGYTF. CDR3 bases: TGTGCCAGCAGTGACTCGAGCGGACGTGGTGGCTACACCTTC.

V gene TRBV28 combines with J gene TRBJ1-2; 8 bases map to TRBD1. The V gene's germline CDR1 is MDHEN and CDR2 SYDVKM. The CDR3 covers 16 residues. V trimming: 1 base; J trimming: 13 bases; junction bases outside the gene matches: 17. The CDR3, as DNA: TGTGCCAGCAGTTTATTAGCTCGGCAGGGTACAGGGGGGGTCACCTTC. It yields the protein CASSLLARQGTGGVTF.

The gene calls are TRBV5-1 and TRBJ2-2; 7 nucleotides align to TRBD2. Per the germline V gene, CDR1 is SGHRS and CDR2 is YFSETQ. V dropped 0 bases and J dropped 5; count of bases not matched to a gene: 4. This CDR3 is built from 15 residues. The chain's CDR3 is CASSLGLAVTGELFF. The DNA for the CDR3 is TGCGCCAGCAGCTTGGGACTAGCCGTTACCGGGGAGCTGTTTTTT.

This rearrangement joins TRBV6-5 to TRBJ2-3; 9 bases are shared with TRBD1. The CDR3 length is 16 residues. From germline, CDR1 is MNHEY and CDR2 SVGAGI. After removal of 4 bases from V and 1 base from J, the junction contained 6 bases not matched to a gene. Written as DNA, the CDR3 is TGTGCCAGCAGTTCCGACCGGGACAGGGGCACAGATACGCAGTATTTT. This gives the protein CASSSDRDRGTDTQYF.

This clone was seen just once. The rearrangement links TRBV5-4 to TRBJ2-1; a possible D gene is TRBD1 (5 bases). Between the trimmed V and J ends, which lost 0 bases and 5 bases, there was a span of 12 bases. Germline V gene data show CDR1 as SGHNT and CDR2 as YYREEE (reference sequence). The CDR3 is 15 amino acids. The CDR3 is CASSLVQGRNNEQFF. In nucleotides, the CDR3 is TGTGCCAGCAGCTTGGTCCAGGGTAGAAACAATGAGCAGTTCTTC. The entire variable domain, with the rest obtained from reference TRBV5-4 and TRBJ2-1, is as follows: ETGVTQSPTHLIKTRGQQVTLRCSSQSGHNTVSWYQQALGQGPQFIFQYYREEENGRGNFPPRFSGLQFPNYSSELNVNALELDDSALYLCASSLVQGRNNEQFFGPGTRLTVL.

CDR3 loop: CASSPADTGELFF. In DNA, the CDR3 is TGTGCCAGCAGCCCGGCTGACACCGGGGAGCTGTTTTTT. The chain carries TRBV5-4 and TRBJ2-2; unclear D gene. With 4 bases removed from V and 3 bases from J, the gap between germline ends came to 7 bases. This CDR3 is 13 amino acids long. Germline assignment: CDR1 SGHNT and CDR2 YYREEE (reference sequence).

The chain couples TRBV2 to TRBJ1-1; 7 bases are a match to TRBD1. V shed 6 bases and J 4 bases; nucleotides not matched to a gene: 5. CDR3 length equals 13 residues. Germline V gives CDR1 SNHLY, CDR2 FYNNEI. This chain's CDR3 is CASRPGQITEAFF. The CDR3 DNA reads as TGTGCCAGCAGGCCGGGACAGATCACTGAAGCTTTCTTT.

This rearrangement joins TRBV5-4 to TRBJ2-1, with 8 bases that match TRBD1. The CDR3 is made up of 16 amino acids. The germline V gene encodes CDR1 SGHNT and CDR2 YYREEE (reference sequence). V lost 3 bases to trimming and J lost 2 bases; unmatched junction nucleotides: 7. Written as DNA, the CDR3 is TGTGCCAGCAGCTCGGACAGGGCGGGGACCTACAATGAGCAGTTCTTC. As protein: CASSSDRAGTYNEQFF.

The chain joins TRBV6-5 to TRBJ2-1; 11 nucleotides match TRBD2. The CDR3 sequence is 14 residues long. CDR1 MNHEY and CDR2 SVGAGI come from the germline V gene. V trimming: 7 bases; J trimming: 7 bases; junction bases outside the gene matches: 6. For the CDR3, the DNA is TGTGCCAGCAATCCTAGCGGGAGGTCTAATGAGCAGTTCTTC. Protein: CASNPSGRSNEQFF.

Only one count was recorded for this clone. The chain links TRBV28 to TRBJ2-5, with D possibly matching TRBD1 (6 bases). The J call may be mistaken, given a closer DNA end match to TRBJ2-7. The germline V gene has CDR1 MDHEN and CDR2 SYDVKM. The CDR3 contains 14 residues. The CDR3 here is CASRVGRGSYEQYF. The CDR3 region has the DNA TGTGCCAGCCGCGTTGGTAGGGGGAGCTACGAGCAGTACTTC.

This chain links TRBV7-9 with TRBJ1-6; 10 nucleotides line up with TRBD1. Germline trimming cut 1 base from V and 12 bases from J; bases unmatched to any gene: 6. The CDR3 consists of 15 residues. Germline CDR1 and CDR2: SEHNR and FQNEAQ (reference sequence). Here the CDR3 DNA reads TGTGCCAGCAGCTTAGACGGGACAGGGGTCTTACCCCTCCACTTT. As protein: CASSLDGTGVLPLHF.

The CDR3 protein is CASSLEGGVNSPLHF. The DNA for the CDR3 is TGCGCCAGCAGCTTGGAGGGAGGGGTCAATTCACCCCTCCACTTT. The V and J genes are TRBV5-1 and TRBJ1-6; a weak D match, TRBD1 (5 bases). The CDR3 covers 15 residues. With 0 bases removed from V and 7 bases from J, the gap between germline ends came to 11 bases. Germline V lookup: CDR1 SGHRS, CDR2 YFSETQ.

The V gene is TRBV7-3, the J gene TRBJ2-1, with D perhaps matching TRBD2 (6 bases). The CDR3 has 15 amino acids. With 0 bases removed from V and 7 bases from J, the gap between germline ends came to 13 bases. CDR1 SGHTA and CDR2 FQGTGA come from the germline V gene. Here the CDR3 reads CASSLTPGVPNEQFF. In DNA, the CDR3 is TGTGCCAGCAGCTTAACTCCGGGAGTGCCGAATGAGCAGTTCTTC. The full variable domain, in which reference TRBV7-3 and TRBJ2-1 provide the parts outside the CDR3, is GAGVSQTPSNKVTEKGKYVELRCDPISGHTALYWYRQSLGQGPEFLIYFQGTGAADDSGLPNDRFFAVRPEGSVSTLKIQRTERGDSAVYLCASSLTPGVPNEQFFGPGTRLTVL.

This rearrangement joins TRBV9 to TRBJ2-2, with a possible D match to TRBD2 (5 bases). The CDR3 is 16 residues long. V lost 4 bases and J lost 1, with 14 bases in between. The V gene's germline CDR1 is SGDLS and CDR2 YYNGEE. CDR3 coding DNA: TGTGCCAGCAGCAGAACGACGGGAATGAACACCGGGGAGCTGTTTTTT. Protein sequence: CASSRTTGMNTGELFF.

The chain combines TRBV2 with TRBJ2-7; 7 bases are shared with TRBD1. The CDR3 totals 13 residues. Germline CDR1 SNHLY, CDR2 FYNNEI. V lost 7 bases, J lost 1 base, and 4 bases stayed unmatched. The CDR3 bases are TGTGCCAGCATGACAGGGTCGTCCTACGAGCAGTACTTC. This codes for CASMTGSSYEQYF.

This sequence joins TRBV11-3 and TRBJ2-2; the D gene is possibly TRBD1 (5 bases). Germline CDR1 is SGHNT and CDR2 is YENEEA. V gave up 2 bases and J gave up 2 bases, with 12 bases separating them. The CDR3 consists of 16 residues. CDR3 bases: TGTGCCAGCAGCTTAATTTCGACAGTCAACACCGGGGAGCTGTTTTTT. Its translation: CASSLISTVNTGELFF.